The sequence of this T cell receptor beta chain was determined in a study of cytomegalovirus exposure and HLA in healthy donors. Findings of the study overall: Later work found most CMV-associated TCR beta chains apparently HLA-restricted. Immune exposure was documented only through CMV serostatus. The authors listed approximately 150 TCR beta chains as cytomegalovirus-associated.

The PCR ran on 60 Vbeta and 13 Jbeta primers. This table comes from immunoSEQ multiplex PCR, and its TCRdb copy is limited to in-frame clones, with some not included. The repertoire includes some 190,000 clones, 65% to 85% of them detected once, and 1.1% to 1.5% sits in the top ten. Points on this clone: Its antigen is still unknown.

V shed 4 bases and J shed 1 base, with 13 bases lying between them. Germline V CDR1 and CDR2: SEHNR, FQNEAQ (reference sequence). CDR3 length: 15 residues. This TCR was recovered from a girl aged 5-17 years in good health and CMV-seropositive. The source material was PBMCs. V usage is TRBV7-9 and J usage is TRBJ1-1, with D possibly being TRBD1 (5 bases). The CDR3 sequence is CASSSEQVWNTEAFF. CDR3 bases: TGTGCCAGCAGCTCAGAACAGGTATGGAACACTGAAGCTTTCTTT.